A single sample gave rise to the 9 T cell receptor beta chains below, sequenced in a study of blood T cell repertoires in COVID-19. The protocol was immunoSEQ multiplex PCR, while the TCRdb copy is restricted to in-frame clones and leaves out a portion. The sample holds some 200,000 clones; roughly 76% are singletons and the top ten take 9.5% to 15%. Sequenced sample: peripheral blood. Every receptor here comes from a woman older than 75 with COVID-19, enrolled during active disease.

This clone was detected a few times. This chain uses TRBV10-3 with TRBJ1-2; TRBD1 matches 7 bases. Germline values: CDR1 ENHRY, CDR2 SYGVKD. The V segment lost 8 bases and the J segment 8 bases; nucleotides outside the gene matches: 8. The CDR3 spans 12 residues. The CDR3 loop reads CAIGGGAGGYTF. The CDR3 DNA reads as TGTGCCATCGGAGGGGGCGCGGGAGGCTACACCTTC.

V gene TRBV6-6 combines with J gene TRBJ1-4; D is possibly TRBD1 (5 bases). The ends were cut back, 6 bases at V and 10 bases at J, with 24 bases in the middle. The CDR3 totals 16 residues. From germline, CDR1 is MNHNY and CDR2 SVGAGI (reference sequence). The CDR3 region is CASRPGDGDGSGKLFF. In DNA, the CDR3 is TGTGCCAGCAGACCGGGGGACGGGGACGGGTCCGGAAAACTGTTTTTT.

The genes are TRBV18 and TRBJ2-1; tentatively, D is TRBD1 (5 bases). Per the germline V gene, CDR1 is KGHSH and CDR2 is LQKENI. V lost 3 bases and J 2 bases, leaving 8 bases between the germline ends. The CDR3 has 14 amino acids. The CDR3 loop reads CASSPATAYNEQFF. The DNA for the CDR3 is TGTGCCAGCTCACCCGCGACAGCCTACAATGAGCAGTTCTTC.

The J gene is TRBJ2-4, the V gene TRBV5-6, with D possibly matching TRBD1 (5 bases). Trimming removed 5 bases at V and 3 bases at J, with 12 bases between. CDR1 and CDR2 from the germline V gene are SGHDT and YYEEEE. CDR3 length: 14 amino acids. Here the CDR3 DNA reads TGTGCCAGCAGTGGCAGGGTAGTCAAAAACATTCAGTACTTC. Translated: CASSGRVVKNIQYF.

V and J are TRBV10-3 and TRBJ2-5, with no clear D. The CDR3 is made up of 13 amino acids. Deletions cut 3 bases from V and 2 bases from J, with 7 bases between. CDR1 and CDR2 (germline): ENHRY, SYGVKD. CDR3 DNA sequence: TGTGCCATCAGTGAACTCCTTCAAGAGACCCAGTACTTC. Translated: CAISELLQETQYF.

The chain recombines TRBV5-1 with TRBJ2-5, with TRBD2 identical over 9 bases. Per germline, CDR1 SGHRS and CDR2 YFSETQ. The trim removed 2 bases at V and 2 bases at J, leaving 10 bases unmatched. The CDR3 has 17 residues. CDR3 loop: CASSFLPSGVMQETQYF. CDR3 DNA: TGCGCCAGCAGCTTCCTGCCTAGCGGGGTCATGCAAGAGACCCAGTACTTC. Looking up the rest from reference TRBV5-1 and TRBJ2-5 gives the full variable domain: KAGVTQTPRYLIKTRGQQVTLSCSPISGHRSVSWYQQTPGQGLQFLFEYFSETQRNKGNFPGRFSGRQFSNSRSEMNVSTLELGDSALYLCASSFLPSGVMQETQYFGPGTRLLVL.

About this clone: Other nucleotide sequences in the sample specify the same CDR3. The J gene is TRBJ1-1, the V gene TRBV27; 7 positions agree with TRBD1. Germline assignment: CDR1 MNHEY and CDR2 SMNVEV (reference sequence). The J segment lost 1 base and the V segment lost 5 bases, leaving 1 base of the junction unmatched. This CDR3 is 13 amino acids long. The CDR3: CASSRQGNTEAFF. The CDR3 DNA sequence: TGTGCCAGCAGTAGACAGGGGAACACTGAAGCTTTCTTT.

The chain uses TRBV18 and TRBJ1-5; 10 nucleotides match TRBD1. With V trimmed by 3 bases and J by 6 bases, 2 bases remained unmatched. Looked up from germline, CDR1 is KGHSH and CDR2 is LQKENI. The CDR3 is 14 residues long. In DNA form, the CDR3 reads TGTGCCAGCTCACCGGGACAGGGGTTTCAGCCCCAGCATTTT. This sequence encodes CASSPGQGFQPQHF.

The rearrangement joins TRBV6-5 to TRBJ2-7; a possible D gene is TRBD2 (5 bases). The V gene's germline CDR1 is MNHEY and CDR2 SVGAGI. There are 16 residues in the CDR3. The germline V and J ends were trimmed by 0 bases and 0 bases, with 12 bases remaining between them. CDR3 nucleotide sequence: TGTGCCAGCAGTTACTCCCCCGGACTGACCTCCTACGAGCAGTACTTC. This sequence encodes CASSYSPGLTSYEQYF.